This TCR beta chain was captured in a study of T cells in women clearing cervical HPV infection. Study at large: Only a few women had HLA typing results available.

TCR beta CDR3 amplified by multiplex PCR from roughly 1,100 ng genomic DNA. Sequencing was performed with immunoSEQ multiplex PCR; in TCRdb, only in-frame clones are kept and a portion is missing. This repertoire comprises 19,000 or so clones; its ten largest clones make up less than 3.5%. On this clone: The read stops 3 residues short of the end of the CDR3; the missing end is completed from the germline J gene.

The V gene's germline CDR1 is MNHEY and CDR2 SVGEGT. Trimming removed 5 bases at V and 5 bases at J, with 9 bases between. This CDR3 region has 12 residues. Prevalent HPV16 infections were excluded; only incident single HPV16 infections included. V is TRBV6-2 or TRBV6-3 and J is TRBJ1-2, with D perhaps matching TRBD1 (6 bases). The source of this sequence is a woman between 18 and 75 years old with a cervical HPV16 infection that either progressed to CIN3+ or cleared (not recorded which). Sequenced material: blood buffy coat. The DNA read from the CDR3 is TGTGCCAGCAGTGACCAGGGGTATGGC. Translated, it gives CASSDQGYG. The entire CDR3 sequence reads CASSDQGYGYTF.